This paragraph covers one TCR beta chain sequence. What it recognizes is unknown. Measured with immunoSEQ multiplex PCR; TCRdb has only the in-frame clones, and not every one. The sample lists 90,000 to 150,000 clones, under 70% occurring once. The data were obtained in a study of shared clonotypes between healthy human individuals. Findings of the study overall: Compared with clonotypes that all four donors shared, non-shared clonotypes had lower generation probabilities.

This CDR3 comprises 14 residues. Per germline, CDR1 MNHNS and CDR2 SASEGT. V lost 8 bases and J lost 6; bases outside the gene matches: 9. This chain joins TRBV6-1 and TRBJ2-2; 7 bases fit TRBD1. This clonotype was sampled from a woman in her 30s in good health. The sample consisted of memory CD8+ T cells sorted from blood. Subset given: CD45RO+ cells pooled with CCR7-negative TemRA cells. The CDR3 bases are TGTGCCAGCCAGAGGATAGACAGGGCCGGGGAGCTGTTTTTT. It is translated as CASQRIDRAGELFF.